A selection of T cell receptor beta chains follows, all from one sample in a study of metastatic and nonmetastatic thyroid tumors. TCRdb re-processed the PCR reads through MiXCR. Of about 89,000 clones in the sample, approximately 13% were seen once. The sequencing input was tumor tissue. The receptors were sampled from a female donor with papillary thyroid cancer or a benign thyroid nodule (not recorded which). Some clones in this sample may be carry-over from other donors' samples. Each CDR3 is given with its conserved first and last residue. Each record gives: V gene, J gene, D gene, clone size, CDR3 protein, CDR3 DNA. D genes are given only for firm matches. Some rows mark clone size as missing; the rest say once, few, many or name a class of expanded clone.

TRBV6-6,TRBJ2-5,TRBD2,many,CASSYGLAGGAETQYF,TGTGCCAGCAGTTACGGACTAGCGGGAGGTGCTGAGACCCAGTACTTC
TRBV27,TRBJ2-1,-,many,CASNGQGFEQFF,TGTGCCAGCAATGGGCAGGGTTTTGAGCAGTTCTTC
TRBV6-6,TRBJ2-7,-,many,CASSYSVADEQYF,TGTGCCAGCAGTTACTCGGTAGCGGACGAGCAGTACTTC
TRBV25-1,TRBJ1-2,TRBD1,many,CANPSGGLNYGYTF,TGTGCCAACCCGTCAGGGGGCCTTAACTATGGCTACACCTTC
TRBV2,TRBJ2-1,TRBD2,many,CASSQREYNEQFF,TGTGCCAGCAGCCAGCGGGAGTACAATGAGCAGTTCTTC
TRBV13,TRBJ1-1,-,many,CASSSGDANTEAFF,TGTGCCAGCAGCTCCGGGGACGCGAACACTGAAGCTTTCTTT
TRBV3-1,TRBJ1-2,TRBD1,-,CASSPGQEGYTF,TGTGCCAGCAGCCCCGGACAGGAAGGCTACACCTTC
TRBV4-1,TRBJ2-3,TRBD2,many,CASSSPSGIGTDTQYF,TGCGCCAGCAGCTCCCCGAGCGGGATCGGCACAGATACGCAGTATTTT
TRBV11-3,TRBJ1-1,-,-,CASSLAGPRGNTEAFF,TGTGCCAGCAGCTTAGCCGGGCCCAGGGGCAACACTGAAGCTTTCTTT
TRBV7-9,TRBJ1-5,-,many,CASRDGPDQPQHF,TGTGCCAGCAGAGATGGACCCGATCAGCCCCAGCATTTT
TRBV12-3/TRBV12-4,TRBJ2-6,TRBD2,-,CASSPGLAGASGANVLTF,TGTGCCAGCAGTCCCGGACTAGCGGGAGCTTCTGGGGCCAACGTCCTGACTTTC
TRBV20-1,TRBJ2-1,-,many,CSARARRAEQFF,TGCAGTGCGAGGGCGAGAAGGGCTGAGCAGTTCTTC
TRBV6-1,TRBJ2-7,-,-,CASSSSGQVEHYEQYF,-
TRBV3-1,TRBJ1-2,-,-,CASSPTWGSNYDYTF,TGTGCCAGCAGCCCAACTTGGGGGTCTAACTATGACTACACCTTC
TRBV6-1,TRBJ2-2,-,many,CASRASNTGELFF,TGTGCCAGTAGGGCTTCGAACACCGGGGAGCTGTTTTTT
TRBV9,TRBJ2-1,-,few,CASSVAPVSSYNEQFF,TGTGCCAGCAGCGTAGCTCCGGTTAGCTCCTACAATGAGCAGTTCTTC
TRBV28,TRBJ1-2,-,many,CASSLGNPRGGYTF,TGTGCCAGCAGTTTGGGCAACCCGAGGGGGGGCTACACCTTC
TRBV7-6,TRBJ2-3,TRBD2,many,CASSLWTSGNTDTQYF,TGTGCCAGCAGTCTGTGGACTAGCGGCAACACAGATACGCAGTATTTT
TRBV18,TRBJ1-5,-,-,CASSPGVSQPQHF,TGTGCCAGCTCACCAGGGGTCAGTCAGCCCCAGCATTTT
TRBV19,TRBJ1-5,-,many,CASSTDPGGTQHF,TGTGCCAGTAGTACAGACCCAGGCGGGACCCAGCATTTT
TRBV2,TRBJ2-3,-,-,CASIFYSTDTQYF,TGTGCCAGCATTTTCTATAGCACAGATACGCAATATTTT
TRBV7-8,TRBJ1-5,TRBD1,many,CASSSDALTGTRQPQHF,TGTGCCAGCAGTTCTGATGCGTTGACAGGGACAAGACAGCCCCAGCATTTT
TRBV16,TRBJ2-3,TRBD2,many,CASSHRTSGRDTQYF,TGTGCCAGCAGCCACCGGACTAGCGGGAGAGATACGCAGTATTTT
TRBV6-6,TRBJ2-5,TRBD2,many,CASSYSLSGRAVETQYF,TGTGCCAGCAGTTACTCGCTTAGCGGGAGGGCCGTAGAGACCCAGTACTTC
TRBV19,TRBJ1-3,-,many,CASSIAVGLFGNTIYF,TGTGCCAGTAGTATTGCAGTGGGGCTGTTTGGAAACACCATATATTTT
TRBV28,TRBJ2-5,TRBD2,many,CASSLWTSGRAGYQETQYF,TGTGCCAGCAGTTTATGGACTAGCGGGAGGGCCGGGTACCAAGAGACCCAGTACTTC
TRBV6-1,TRBJ2-6,-,-,CASRSGANVLTF,TGTGCCAGCAGGAGCGGGGCCAACGTCCTGACTTTC
TRBV5-5,TRBJ2-1,TRBD1,many,CASSPGQGYNEQFF,TGTGCCAGCAGCCCGGGACAGGGCTACAATGAGCAGTTCTTC
TRBV20-1,TRBJ2-7,TRBD2,many,CSASRSGSLYYEQYF,TGCAGTGCTAGCCGTAGCGGGAGCCTGTACTACGAGCAGTACTTC
TRBV27,TRBJ2-3,-,many,CASRGLLLTDTQYF,TGTGCCAGCAGGGGTCTGCTACTCACAGATACGCAGTATTTT
TRBV4-1,TRBJ2-7,-,many,CASSQIFTGTSREEQYF,TGCGCCAGCAGCCAGATCTTTACCGGGACATCGAGGGAGGAGCAGTACTTC
TRBV10-3,TRBJ1-1,-,many,CAISAEAGAEAFF,TGTGCCATCAGTGCCGAGGCGGGCGCTGAAGCTTTCTTT
TRBV15,TRBJ1-4,-,many,CATRTLGTLGDEKLFF,TGTGCCACCCGAACATTGGGGACTTTAGGGGACGAAAAACTGTTTTTT
TRBV30,TRBJ1-2,-,many,CAWKERGYGYTF,TGTGCCTGGAAGGAACGGGGCTATGGCTACACCTTC
TRBV7-3,TRBJ2-2,-,many,CASSDRDQNTGELFF,TGTGCCAGCAGCGACCGGGACCAGAACACCGGGGAGCTGTTTTTT
TRBV6-6,TRBJ1-5,-,many,CASSYSASQPQHF,TGTGCCAGCAGTTACTCGGCGAGCCAGCCCCAGCATTTT
TRBV7-2,TRBJ2-1,-,many,CASSLAGTSWDNEQFF,TGTGCCAGCAGCTTAGCGGGGACGTCGTGGGACAATGAGCAGTTCTTC
TRBV9,TRBJ2-1,TRBD2,many,CASSVTSGTLWGEQFF,TGTGCCAGCAGCGTGACTAGCGGGACACTTTGGGGGGAGCAGTTCTTC
TRBV9,TRBJ2-1,TRBD1,many,CASSESGTGGYEQFF,TGTGCCAGCAGCGAATCCGGGACAGGGGGCTATGAGCAGTTCTTC
TRBV6-2/TRBV6-3,TRBJ1-3,-,-,CASILAAGLAMYF,TGTGCCAGCATCTTGGCGGCAGGGCTTGCCATGTATTTT
TRBV7-2,TRBJ2-1,-,many,CASSTTGANYNEQFF,TGTGCCAGCAGCACTACAGGAGCCAACTACAATGAGCAGTTCTTC
TRBV7-9,TRBJ1-2,-,-,CASSFSSGKNYCYTF,TGTGCCAGCAGCTTCTCGAGTGGGAAAAACTATTGCTACACCTTC
TRBV6-1,TRBJ1-4,TRBD1,many,CASSATGASEKLFF,TGTGCCAGCAGTGCAACAGGGGCGAGCGAAAAACTGTTTTTT
TRBV5-1,TRBJ1-2,-,few,CASSVGGWTNYGYTF,TGCGCCAGCAGCGTGGGGGGGTGGACTAACTATGGCTACACCTTC
TRBV7-9,TRBJ2-1,-,many,CASGQTYNEQFF,TGTGCCAGCGGTCAAACCTACAATGAGCAGTTCTTC
TRBV18,TRBJ2-7,-,many,CASSPTQGHNEQYF,TGTGCCAGCTCACCAACACAGGGACATAACGAGCAGTACTTC